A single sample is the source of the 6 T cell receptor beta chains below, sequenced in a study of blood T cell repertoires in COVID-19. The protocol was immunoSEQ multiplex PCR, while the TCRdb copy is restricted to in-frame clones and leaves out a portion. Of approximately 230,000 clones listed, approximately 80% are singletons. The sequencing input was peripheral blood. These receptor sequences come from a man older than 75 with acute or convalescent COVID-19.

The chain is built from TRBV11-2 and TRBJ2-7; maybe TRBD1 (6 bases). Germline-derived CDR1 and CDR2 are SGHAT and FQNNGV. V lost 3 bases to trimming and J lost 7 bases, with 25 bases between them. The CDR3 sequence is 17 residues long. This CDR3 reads CASSLGPVGQTYREQYF. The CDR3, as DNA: TGTGCCAGCAGCTTGGGCCCCGTCGGACAGACCTACCGGGAGCAGTACTTC.

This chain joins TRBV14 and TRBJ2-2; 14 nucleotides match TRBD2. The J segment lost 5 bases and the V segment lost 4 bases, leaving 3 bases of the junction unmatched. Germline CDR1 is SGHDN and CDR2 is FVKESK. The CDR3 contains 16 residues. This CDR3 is CASSPGTSGGTGELFF. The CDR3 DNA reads TGTGCCAGCAGCCCGGGGACTAGCGGGGGTACCGGGGAGCTGTTTTTT.

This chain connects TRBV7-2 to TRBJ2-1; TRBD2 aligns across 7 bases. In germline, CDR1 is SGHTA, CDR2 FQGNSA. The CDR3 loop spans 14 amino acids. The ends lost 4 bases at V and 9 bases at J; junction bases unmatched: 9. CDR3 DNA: TGTGCCAGCAGCTCCGTGGGAGGGCCTGGTGAGCAGTTCTTC. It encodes CASSSVGGPGEQFF.

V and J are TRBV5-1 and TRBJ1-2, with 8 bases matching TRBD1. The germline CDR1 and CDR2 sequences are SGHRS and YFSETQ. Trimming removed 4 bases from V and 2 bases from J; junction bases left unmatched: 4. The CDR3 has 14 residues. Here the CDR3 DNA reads TGCGCCAGCAGCCATGACAGGGGCAACTATGGCTACACCTTC. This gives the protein CASSHDRGNYGYTF.

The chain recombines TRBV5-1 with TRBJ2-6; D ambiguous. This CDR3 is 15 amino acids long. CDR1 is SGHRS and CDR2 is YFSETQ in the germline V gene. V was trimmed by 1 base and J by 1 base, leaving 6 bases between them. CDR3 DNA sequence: TGCGCCAGCAGCTTGATAACTTCTGGGGCCAACGTCCTGACTTTC. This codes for CASSLITSGANVLTF.

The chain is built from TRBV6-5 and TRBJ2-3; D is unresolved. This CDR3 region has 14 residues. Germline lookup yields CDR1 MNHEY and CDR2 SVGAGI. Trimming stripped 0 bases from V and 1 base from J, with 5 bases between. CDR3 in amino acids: CASSYSRGTDTQYF. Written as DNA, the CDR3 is TGTGCCAGCAGTTACTCGAGAGGCACAGATACGCAGTATTTT.